This T cell receptor (beta chain) was sequenced in a study of shared clonotypes between healthy human individuals. Across the study: Donor composition was a couple of women and a few men, aged 18 to 49.

This clone appeared a few times. The authors split each subset's genomic DNA evenly across several immunoSEQ plates. Libraries were prepared by immunoSEQ multiplex PCR; TCRdb keeps only in-frame clonotypes and omits some of them. This table holds roughly 720,000 clones, about 90% found once. V gave up 0 bases and J gave up 9 bases; unmatched junction bases: 14. The CDR3 is 17 amino acids. Per the germline V gene, CDR1 is LNHNV and CDR2 is YYDKDF (reference sequence). This clonotype originated in a man aged 18 to 30 in good health. Some clones in this sample may be carry-over from other donors' samples. The chain combines TRBV15 with TRBJ2-1, with TRBD2 matching 7 bases. The specimen was memory CD8+ T cells from PBMCs. Subset denoted: CD45RO+ cells pooled with CCR7-negative TemRA cells. The DNA for the CDR3 is TGTGCCACCAGCAGAGATCTCATGGCGGGAAGGGAGGGTGAGCAGTTCTTC. Amino acids: CATSRDLMAGREGEQFF.